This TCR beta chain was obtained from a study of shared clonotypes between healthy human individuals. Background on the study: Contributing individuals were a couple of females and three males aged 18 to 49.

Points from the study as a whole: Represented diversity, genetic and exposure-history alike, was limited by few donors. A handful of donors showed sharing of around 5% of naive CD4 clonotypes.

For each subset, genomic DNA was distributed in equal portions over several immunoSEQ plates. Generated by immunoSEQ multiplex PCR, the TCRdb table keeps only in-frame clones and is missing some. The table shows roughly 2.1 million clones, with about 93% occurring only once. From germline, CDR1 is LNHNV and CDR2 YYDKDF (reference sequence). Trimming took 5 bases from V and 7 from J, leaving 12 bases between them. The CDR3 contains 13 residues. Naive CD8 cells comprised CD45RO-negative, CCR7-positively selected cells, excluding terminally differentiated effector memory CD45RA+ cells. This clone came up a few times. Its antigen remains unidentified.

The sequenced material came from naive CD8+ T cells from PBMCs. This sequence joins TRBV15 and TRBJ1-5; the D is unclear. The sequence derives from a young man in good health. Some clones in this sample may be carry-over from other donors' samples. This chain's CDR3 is CATSGLGGQPQHF. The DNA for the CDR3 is TGTGCCACCAGCGGCCTAGGCGGGCAGCCCCAGCATTTT.